This T cell receptor beta chain is drawn from a study of T cell changes during pregnancy in multiple sclerosis. Measured with immunoSEQ multiplex PCR; TCRdb has only the in-frame clones, and not every one. Of 47,000 or so clones in the sample, about 90% were seen once. This CDR3 is built from 12 residues. Trimming took off 4 bases at V and 6 bases at J, with 8 bases between the two ends. CDR1 SGHDN and CDR2 FVKESK come from the germline V gene. V usage is TRBV14 and J usage is TRBJ2-3; no firm D call. The TCR was taken from a female donor in good health, enrolled as a control in a pregnancy study. The material sequenced was peripheral blood, taken after pregnancy. CDR3 nucleotides: TGTGCCAGCAGCCTCCGGTCCGATACGCAGTATTTT. Protein: CASSLRSDTQYF.